The 21 T cell receptor beta chains given below trace back to one sample, sequenced in a study of regulatory T cells in long-lasting Graves disease. Investigators prepared the TCR beta libraries by applying iRepertoire HTBI primers and Arm-PCR of CDR3 regions. TCRdb re-called the multiplex PCR reads through MiXCR, storing one row per CDR3 protein. The sample shows approximately 470,000 distinct CDR3 sequences, about 17% of them seen only once. Time point here: newly diagnosed GD, antithyroid drugs for less than 3 months. Making the TCR library involved RNA that had been extracted from PBMCs. In addition, the sample was reused for a study of T cells in Graves' hyperthyroidism and ophthalmopathy.

The sample here was peripheral blood mononuclear cells (PBMCs), taken at new diagnosis, from a patient treated with antithyroid drugs. The receptors come from a man in his forties with Graves disease.

This clonotype was recorded a few times. V gene TRBV3-1 combines with J gene TRBJ1-2, with D uncertain. The CDR3 loop spans 13 amino acids. V lost 2 bases and J lost 2, with 6 bases in between. CDR1 and CDR2 from the germline V gene are LGHDT and YNNKEL (reference sequence). CDR3 sequence reads: CASSQRVNYGYTF. The CDR3 DNA sequence: TGTGCCAGCAGCCAAAGGGTGAACTATGGCTACACCTTC.

Of note for this clonotype: A much larger clone lies a single base off, so this may be a read error. The V and J genes are TRBV28 and TRBJ2-5; D is possibly TRBD1 (6 bases). Germline V lookup: CDR1 MDHEN, CDR2 SYDVKM. This CDR3 has 15 amino acids. The CDR3 reads CASSRASPGVETRYF. DNA of the CDR3: TGTGCCAGCAGTCGGGCTTCGCCAGGGGTAGAGACCCGGTACTTC.

This clonotype was counted a few times. The chain's CDR3 is CASSLLGTPLNEQFF. In DNA form, the CDR3 reads TGTGCCAGCAGCCTCCTCGGGACTCCACTAAATGAGCAGTTCTTC. The J gene is TRBJ2-1, the V gene TRBV5-5; D might be TRBD2 (6 bases). Germline V CDR1 and CDR2: SGHKS, YYEKEE (reference sequence). The CDR3 is 15 residues long. Trimming cost V 4 bases and J 7 bases, with 18 bases left between them.

This clonotype was detected many times. The CDR3 protein is CASSAQAYEQYF. CDR3 nucleotides: TGTGCCAGCAGCGCGCAGGCCTACGAGCAGTACTTC. This chain links TRBV7-8 with TRBJ2-7; D uncertain. The V end lost 5 bases, the J end lost 2 bases, and 7 bases lay between the germline ends. The germline V gene encodes CDR1 SGHVS and CDR2 FQNEAQ. This CDR3 comprises 12 residues. Drawing the rest from reference TRBV7-8 and TRBJ2-7, the complete variable domain is GAGVSQSPRYKVAKRGQDVALRCDPISGHVSLFWYQQALGQGPEFLTYFQNEAQLDKSGLPSDRFFAERPEGSVSTLKIQRTQQEDSAVYLCASSAQAYEQYFGPGTRLTVT.

This clonotype showed up many times. The chain has TRBV3-1 and TRBJ2-3; D may be TRBD2 (6 bases). This CDR3 spans 14 amino acids. Trimming stripped 6 bases from V and 2 bases from J, with 12 bases between. Per the germline V gene, CDR1 is LGHDT and CDR2 is YNNKEL (reference sequence). The CDR3 region has the DNA TGTGCCAGCAGTGACGGCGGGACCACAGATACGCAGTATTTT. Encoded protein: CASSDGGTTDTQYF.

This clonotype was picked up many times. V usage is TRBV20-1 and J usage is TRBJ2-1, with 7 positions matching TRBD2. Losses at the gene ends were 1 base for V and 0 bases for J; bases not matched to a gene: 6. This CDR3 has 16 residues. Germline V CDR1 and CDR2: DFQATT, SNEGSKA (reference sequence). CDR3: CSARGASGSSYNEQFF. In nucleotides, the CDR3 is TGCAGTGCTAGAGGGGCTAGCGGAAGCTCCTACAATGAGCAGTTCTTC.

This clonotype was detected a few times. The chain couples TRBV30 to TRBJ2-7, with D perhaps matching TRBD1 (8 bases). The CDR3 totals 18 residues. Germline CDR1 is GTSNPN and CDR2 is SVGIG (reference sequence). Trimming took off 0 bases at V and 7 bases at J, with 28 bases between the two ends. CDR3 DNA: TGTGCCTGGAGTGTAAGGGGGACCGGGAGGACAGGGACAGAAGAGCAGTACTTC. It is translated as CAWSVRGTGRTGTEEQYF.

V gene TRBV10-3 combines with J gene TRBJ2-1; 11 bases align to TRBD2. Germline CDR1 ENHRY, CDR2 SYGVKD. J lost 0 bases, V lost 2 bases, and 3 bases had no gene match. The CDR3 is 17 residues long. The CDR3 spells CAISEGLAGTSYNEQFF. The CDR3 DNA sequence: TGTGCCATCAGTGAGGGACTAGCGGGTACCTCCTACAATGAGCAGTTCTTC.

This clonotype was found many times. CDR3 DNA: TGTGCCAGCAGTGAGCCGGTAAGGAGCAATCAGCCCCAGCATTTT. Its translation: CASSEPVRSNQPQHF. The chain has TRBV6-1 and TRBJ1-5; D gene unclear. The CDR3 extends over 15 amino acids. CDR1 is MNHNS and CDR2 is SASEGT in the germline V gene. V dropped 3 bases and J dropped 1 base, with 10 bases sitting between them.

The sample holds many counts of this clonotype. The V call is TRBV7-9, the J call TRBJ2-7; either TRBD1 or TRBD2 may fit D (7 bases each). The V end lost 5 bases, the J end lost 3 bases, and 20 bases lay between the germline ends. This CDR3 has 16 residues. Germline loops: CDR1 SEHNR, CDR2 FQNEAQ (reference sequence). The CDR3 DNA follows: TGTGCCAGCAGCCCCCCGACAGGGAGGGGGTACTACGAGCAGTACTTC. Its protein product is CASSPPTGRGYYEQYF.

The chain carries TRBV5-1 and TRBJ2-7; weak D call: TRBD1 (5 bases). This CDR3 contains 14 residues. V shed 4 bases and J shed 4 bases, with 15 bases lying between them. The germline gives CDR1 SGHRS, CDR2 YFSETQ. CDR3 sequence reads: CASSASGNRYEQYF. DNA of the CDR3: TGCGCCAGCAGCGCGTCAGGGAATCGGTACGAGCAGTACTTC.

This clonotype was counted at least ten times. In DNA form, the CDR3 reads TGCGCCAGCAGCTCTCAGGGGGATAGGGCCTACGAGCAGTACTTC. This sequence encodes CASSSQGDRAYEQYF. The chain has TRBV5-1 and TRBJ2-7, with TRBD1 matching 7 bases. Trimming took 3 bases from V and 2 from J; bases not matched to a gene: 8. The CDR3 consists of 15 residues. Germline V gene lookup returns CDR1 SGHRS and CDR2 YFSETQ.

For this clonotype: A read error may produce the germline difference seen at one junction end. The chain is built from TRBV7-9 and TRBJ2-5; maybe TRBD2 (6 bases). This CDR3 contains 13 residues. In germline, CDR1 is SEHNR, CDR2 FQNEAQ (reference sequence). Here the CDR3 reads CASSLWGDETRYF. CDR3 nucleotides: TGTGCCAGCAGCTTATGGGGGGACGAGACCCGGTACTTC.

In its sample, this clonotype was seen many times. CDR3 loop: CSARDRDSNQPQHF. The CDR3 DNA reads TGCAGTGCTAGAGACCGGGACAGCAATCAGCCCCAGCATTTT. This sequence joins TRBV20-1 and TRBJ1-5; D might be TRBD1 (5 bases). CDR1 is DFQATT, CDR2 SNEGSKA, per germline (reference sequence). V was clipped by 0 bases and J by 1 base, with 7 bases between them. CDR3 length equals 14 residues.

The J gene is TRBJ1-6, the V gene TRBV11-2, with 7 nucleotides matching TRBD1. J was trimmed by 7 bases and V by 4 bases; bases with no gene match: 7. CDR1 SGHAT and CDR2 FQNNGV come from the germline V gene. This CDR3 comprises 15 residues. CDR3 coding DNA: TGTGCCAGCAGCTCCCAGGGGGAGAGAAATTCACCCCTCCACTTT. This codes for CASSSQGERNSPLHF.

This clonotype appeared many times. J is TRBJ2-5 and V is TRBV28; D not resolved. The CDR3 covers 15 residues. Germline V gives CDR1 MDHEN, CDR2 SYDVKM. Between the trimmed V and J ends, which lost 8 bases and 1 base, there was a span of 17 bases. The CDR3 sequence: CASQGVETIQETQYF. The CDR3 DNA is TGTGCCAGCCAAGGTGTAGAGACCATCCAAGAGACCCAGTACTTC.

As concerns this clonotype: This may be a read error, as it is one base from a much larger clone. The V gene is TRBV28, the J gene TRBJ2-4; TRBD2 matches at 10 bases. The junction had 19 bases not matched to a gene; V was cut back by 6 bases and J by 8 bases. CDR1 is MDHEN, CDR2 SYDVKM, per germline. The CDR3 consists of 18 residues. The DNA of the CDR3 is TGTGCCAGCAGCAAAACCTTTGTGATAGCGGGAGGCAGAGACATTCAGTACTTC. Its translation is CASSKTFVIAGGRDIQYF.

As to this clonotype: A single base separates this from a much larger clone, so it may be a read error. The final CDR3 position lacks the conserved phenylalanine or tryptophan, pointing to a likely read error. The CDR3 DNA follows: TGTGCCAGCTCACCGACCGGGGGCTCGGAGACCCAGTACTTA. As protein: CASSPTGGSETQYL. The genes are TRBV18 and TRBJ2-5; the D gene could be TRBD1 or TRBD2 (6 bases each). Looked up from germline, CDR1 is KGHSH and CDR2 is LQKENI. This CDR3 comprises 14 residues. Trimming stripped 3 bases from V and 5 bases from J, with 13 bases between.

This clonotype was recorded at least ten times. The chain combines TRBV5-1 with TRBJ2-3; D not resolved. Trimming took 0 bases from V and 0 from J, leaving 14 bases between them. The length of the CDR3 is 17 residues. CDR1 and CDR2 from the germline V gene are SGHRS and YFSETQ. In DNA, the CDR3 is TGCGCCAGCAGCTTGGCCACCGGACGGTTTAGCACAGATACGCAGTATTTT. It translates to CASSLATGRFSTDTQYF.

This clonotype came up many times. This chain uses TRBV28 with TRBJ2-3, with a possible D match to TRBD2 (6 bases). Trimming cost V 7 bases and J 5 bases, with 16 bases left between them. CDR3 length: 14 amino acids. Germline loops: CDR1 MDHEN, CDR2 SYDVKM. The CDR3 coding sequence is TGTGCCAGCATGACTGGAGGGCGGATAGATACGCAGTATTTT. It is translated as CASMTGGRIDTQYF.

This clonotype was seen more than once but under ten times. The chain has TRBV6-1 and TRBJ2-7, with D perhaps TRBD2 (6 bases). The CDR3 contains 12 residues. Looked up from germline, CDR1 is MNHNS and CDR2 is SASEGT. Between the trimmed V and J ends, which lost 3 bases and 13 bases, there was a span of 16 bases. CDR3 in DNA: TGTGCCAGCAGTGATAAGACTAGTGATCGATACTTC. Translated: CASSDKTSDRYF.